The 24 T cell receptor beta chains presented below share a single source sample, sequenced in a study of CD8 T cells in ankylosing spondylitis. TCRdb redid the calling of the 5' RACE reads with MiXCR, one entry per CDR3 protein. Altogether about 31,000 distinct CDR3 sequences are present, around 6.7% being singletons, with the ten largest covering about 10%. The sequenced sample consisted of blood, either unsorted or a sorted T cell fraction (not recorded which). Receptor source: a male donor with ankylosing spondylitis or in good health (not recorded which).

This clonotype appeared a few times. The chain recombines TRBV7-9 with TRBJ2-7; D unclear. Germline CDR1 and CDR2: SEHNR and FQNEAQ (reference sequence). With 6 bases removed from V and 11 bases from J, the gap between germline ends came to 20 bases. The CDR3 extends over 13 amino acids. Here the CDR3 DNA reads TGTGCCAGCAGTTCCCCCGTCCAGGTTAGGGAGTACTTC. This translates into CASSSPVQVREYF.

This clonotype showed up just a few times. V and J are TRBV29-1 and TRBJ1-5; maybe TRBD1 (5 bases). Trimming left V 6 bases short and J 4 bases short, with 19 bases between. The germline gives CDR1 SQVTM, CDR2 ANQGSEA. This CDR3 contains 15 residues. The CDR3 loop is CSVILPGLSNQPQHF. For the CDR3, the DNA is TGCAGCGTCATCCTCCCGGGACTCTCGAATCAGCCCCAGCATTTT.

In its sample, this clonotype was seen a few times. The CDR3 sequence: CASRGGVNYGYTF. The DNA of the CDR3 is TGTGCCAGTCGTGGGGGAGTCAACTATGGCTACACCTTC. V gene TRBV6-5 combines with J gene TRBJ1-2, with D possibly matching TRBD1 (5 bases). Trimming removed 9 bases at V and 2 bases at J, with 13 bases between. The CDR3 is made up of 13 amino acids. Germline values: CDR1 MNHEY, CDR2 SVGAGI.

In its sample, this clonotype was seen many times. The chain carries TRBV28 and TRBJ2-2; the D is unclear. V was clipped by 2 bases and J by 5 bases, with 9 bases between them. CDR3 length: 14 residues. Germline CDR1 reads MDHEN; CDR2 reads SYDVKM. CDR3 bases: TGTGCCAGCAGTTTAAGTCTAGGAACCGGGGAGCTGTTTTTT. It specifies CASSLSLGTGELFF.

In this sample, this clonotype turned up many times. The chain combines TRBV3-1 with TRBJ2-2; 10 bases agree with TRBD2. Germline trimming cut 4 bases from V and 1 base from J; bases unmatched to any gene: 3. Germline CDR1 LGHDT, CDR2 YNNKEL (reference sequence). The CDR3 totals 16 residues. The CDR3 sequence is CASSLRTSGNTGELFF. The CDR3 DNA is TGTGCCAGCAGCCTGCGGACTAGCGGGAACACCGGGGAGCTGTTTTTT. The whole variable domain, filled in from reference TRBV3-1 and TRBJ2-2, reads DTAVSQTPKYLVTQMGNDKSIKCEQNLGHDTMYWYKQDSKKFLKIMFSYNNKELIINETVPNRFSPKSPDKAHLNLHINSLELGDSAVYFCASSLRTSGNTGELFFGEGSRLTVL.

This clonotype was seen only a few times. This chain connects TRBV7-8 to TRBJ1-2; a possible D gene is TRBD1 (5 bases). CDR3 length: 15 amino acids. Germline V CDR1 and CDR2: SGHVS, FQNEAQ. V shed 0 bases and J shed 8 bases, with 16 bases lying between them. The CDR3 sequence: CASSLASRDAWGYTF. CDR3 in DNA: TGTGCCAGCAGCTTAGCATCACGGGACGCTTGGGGCTACACCTTC. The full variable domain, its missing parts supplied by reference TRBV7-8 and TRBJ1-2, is GAGVSQSPRYKVAKRGQDVALRCDPISGHVSLFWYQQALGQGPEFLTYFQNEAQLDKSGLPSDRFFAERPEGSVSTLKIQRTQQEDSAVYLCASSLASRDAWGYTFGSGTRLTVV.

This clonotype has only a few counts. This CDR3 reads CASHRGTFSGANVLTF. The CDR3 nucleotides are TGTGCCAGTCACAGGGGGACCTTCTCTGGGGCCAACGTCCTGACTTTC. The rearrangement links TRBV19 to TRBJ2-6; 8 nucleotides match TRBD1. This CDR3 region has 16 residues. The V gene end was trimmed by 8 bases and the J gene end by 0 bases; junction bases not matched to a gene: 6. Germline values: CDR1 LNHDA, CDR2 SQIVND (reference sequence).

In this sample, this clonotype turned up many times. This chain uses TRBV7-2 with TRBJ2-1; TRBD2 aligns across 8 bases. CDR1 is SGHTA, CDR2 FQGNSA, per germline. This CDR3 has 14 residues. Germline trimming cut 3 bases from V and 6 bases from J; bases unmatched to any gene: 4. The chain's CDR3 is CASSFTGGGNEQFF. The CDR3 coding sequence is TGTGCCAGCAGCTTTACCGGGGGGGGCAATGAGCAGTTCTTC.

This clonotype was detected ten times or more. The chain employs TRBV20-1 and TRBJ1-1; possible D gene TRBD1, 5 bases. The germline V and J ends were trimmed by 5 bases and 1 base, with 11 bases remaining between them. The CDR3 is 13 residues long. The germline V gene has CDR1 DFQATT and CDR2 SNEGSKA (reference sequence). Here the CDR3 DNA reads TGCAGTGCTTGCCCCGGGGGGAACACTGAAGCTTTCTTT. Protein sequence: CSACPGGNTEAFF.

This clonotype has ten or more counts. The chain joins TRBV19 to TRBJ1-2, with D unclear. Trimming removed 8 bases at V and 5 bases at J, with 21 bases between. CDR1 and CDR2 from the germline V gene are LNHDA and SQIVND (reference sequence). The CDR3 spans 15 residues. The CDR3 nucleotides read TGTGCCAGTGCTAGCCCCGGGTCCCAGATGTATGGCTACACCTTC. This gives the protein CASASPGSQMYGYTF.

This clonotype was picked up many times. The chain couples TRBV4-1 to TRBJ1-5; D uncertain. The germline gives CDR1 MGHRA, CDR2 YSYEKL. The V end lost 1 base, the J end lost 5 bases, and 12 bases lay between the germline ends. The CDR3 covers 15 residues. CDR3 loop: CASSQGASRDQPQHF. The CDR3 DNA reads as TGCGCCAGCAGCCAAGGTGCATCTAGAGATCAGCCCCAGCATTTT.

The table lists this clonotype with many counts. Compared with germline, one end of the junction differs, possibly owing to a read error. The CDR3 spells CASSPTGNPGELFF. As DNA, the CDR3 is TGTGCCAGCAGTCCGACAGGGAACCCCGGGGAGCTGTTTTTT. The V and J genes are TRBV12-3 or TRBV12-4 and TRBJ2-2, with 7 nucleotides matching TRBD1. The length of the CDR3 is 14 residues.

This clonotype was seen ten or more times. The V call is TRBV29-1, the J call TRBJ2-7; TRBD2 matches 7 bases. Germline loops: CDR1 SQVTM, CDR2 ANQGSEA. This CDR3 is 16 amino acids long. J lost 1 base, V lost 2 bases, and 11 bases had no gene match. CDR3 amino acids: CSVEKSGAGVSYEQYF. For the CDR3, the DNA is TGCAGCGTTGAAAAGTCCGGGGCGGGAGTTTCCTACGAGCAGTACTTC.

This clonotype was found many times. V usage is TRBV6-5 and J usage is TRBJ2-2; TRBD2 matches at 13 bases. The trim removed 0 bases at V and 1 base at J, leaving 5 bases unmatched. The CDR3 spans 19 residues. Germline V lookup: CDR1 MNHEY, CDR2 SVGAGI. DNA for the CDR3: TGTGCCAGCAGTTACTCGATTAGACTAGCGGGAGGGAACACCGGGGAGCTGTTTTTT. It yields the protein CASSYSIRLAGGNTGELFF.

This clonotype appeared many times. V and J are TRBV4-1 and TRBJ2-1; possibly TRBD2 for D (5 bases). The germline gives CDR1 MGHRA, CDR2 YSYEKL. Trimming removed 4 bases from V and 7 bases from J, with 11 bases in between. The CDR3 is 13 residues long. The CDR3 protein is CASSLLERNEQFF. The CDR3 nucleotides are TGCGCCAGCAGCCTTCTAGAGCGGAATGAGCAGTTCTTC.

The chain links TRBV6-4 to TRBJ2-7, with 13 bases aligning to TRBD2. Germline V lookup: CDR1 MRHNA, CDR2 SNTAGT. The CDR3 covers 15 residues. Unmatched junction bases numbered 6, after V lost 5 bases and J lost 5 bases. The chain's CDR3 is CASSPRTSGRDEQYF. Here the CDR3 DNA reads TGTGCCAGCAGTCCTCGGACTAGCGGGAGAGACGAGCAGTACTTC.

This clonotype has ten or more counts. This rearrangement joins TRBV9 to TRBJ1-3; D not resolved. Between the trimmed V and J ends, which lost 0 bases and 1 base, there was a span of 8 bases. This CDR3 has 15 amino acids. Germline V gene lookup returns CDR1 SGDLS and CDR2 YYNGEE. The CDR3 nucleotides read TGTGCCAGCAGCGTAGCCCCCTTATCTGGAAACACCATATATTTT. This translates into CASSVAPLSGNTIYF. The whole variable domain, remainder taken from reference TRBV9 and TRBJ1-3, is DSGVTQTPKHLITATGQRVTLRCSPRSGDLSVYWYQQSLDQGLQFLIQYYNGEERAKGNILERFSAQQFPDLHSELNLSSLELGDSALYFCASSVAPLSGNTIYFGEGSWLTVV.

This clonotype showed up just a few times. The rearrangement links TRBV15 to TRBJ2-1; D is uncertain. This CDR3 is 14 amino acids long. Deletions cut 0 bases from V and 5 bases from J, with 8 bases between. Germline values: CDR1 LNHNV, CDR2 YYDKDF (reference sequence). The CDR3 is CATSRDLRDNEQFF. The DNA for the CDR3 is TGTGCCACCAGCAGAGATCTTAGGGACAATGAGCAGTTCTTC. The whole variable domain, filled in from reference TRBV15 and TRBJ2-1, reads DAMVIQNPRYQVTQFGKPVTLSCSQTLNHNVMYWYQQKSSQAPKLLFHYYDKDFNNEADTPDNFQSRRPNTSFCFLDIRSPGLGDTAMYLCATSRDLRDNEQFFGPGTRLTVL.

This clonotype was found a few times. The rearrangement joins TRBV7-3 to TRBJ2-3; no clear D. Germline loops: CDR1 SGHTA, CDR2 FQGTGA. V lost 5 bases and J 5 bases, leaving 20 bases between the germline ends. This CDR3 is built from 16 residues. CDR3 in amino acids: CASSPSIPPGIDTQYF. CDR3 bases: TGTGCCAGCAGCCCGTCAATACCCCCGGGTATAGATACGCAGTATTTT.

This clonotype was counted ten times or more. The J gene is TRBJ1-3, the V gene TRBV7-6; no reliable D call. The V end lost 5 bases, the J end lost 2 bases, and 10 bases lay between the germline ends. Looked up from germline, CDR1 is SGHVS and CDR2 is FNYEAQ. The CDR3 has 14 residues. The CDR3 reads CASSRTGAGNTIYF. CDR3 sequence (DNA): TGTGCCAGCAGCCGGACGGGAGCTGGAAACACCATATATTTT.

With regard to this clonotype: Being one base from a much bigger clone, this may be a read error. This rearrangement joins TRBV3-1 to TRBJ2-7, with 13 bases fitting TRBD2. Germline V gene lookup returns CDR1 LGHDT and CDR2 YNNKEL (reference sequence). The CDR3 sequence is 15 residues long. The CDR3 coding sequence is TGTGCCTGCAGCCGCGGGACTAGCGGGACCAATGAGCGGTACTTC. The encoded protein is CACSRGTSGTNERYF.

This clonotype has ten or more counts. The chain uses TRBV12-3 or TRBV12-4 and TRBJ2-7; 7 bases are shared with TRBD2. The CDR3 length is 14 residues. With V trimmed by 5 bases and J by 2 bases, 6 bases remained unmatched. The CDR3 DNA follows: TGTGCCAGCAGTGCAAACGGGAGGCCCTACGAGCAGTACTTC. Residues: CASSANGRPYEQYF.

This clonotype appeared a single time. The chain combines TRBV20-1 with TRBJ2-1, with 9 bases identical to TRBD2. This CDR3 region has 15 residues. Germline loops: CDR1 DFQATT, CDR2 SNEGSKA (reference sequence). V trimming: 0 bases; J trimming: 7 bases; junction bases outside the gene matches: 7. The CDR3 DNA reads TGCAGTGCTAGAGAAGGGCTAGCGGGAAGGAATGAGCAGTTCTTC. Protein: CSAREGLAGRNEQFF.

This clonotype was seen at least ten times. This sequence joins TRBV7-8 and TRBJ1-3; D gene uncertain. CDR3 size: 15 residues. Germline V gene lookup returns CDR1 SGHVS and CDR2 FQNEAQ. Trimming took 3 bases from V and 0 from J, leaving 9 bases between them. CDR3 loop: CASSLWGYSGNTIYF. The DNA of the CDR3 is TGTGCCAGCAGCTTGTGGGGTTACTCTGGAAACACCATATATTTT.